Listed here are 4 T cell receptor beta chains from one sample, sequenced in a study of technical replicates of blood from several donors. The data were produced by immunoSEQ multiplex PCR, yet TCRdb's version contains in-frame clones alone and is incomplete. The sample consists of some 78,000 clones, 90% to 95% of them appearing once. Sequencing input: T cells isolated from PBMCs. The receptor source for this set is a human donor in good health.

This chain connects TRBV4-1 to TRBJ2-3, with D possibly being TRBD2 (5 bases). Germline V gene lookup returns CDR1 MGHRA and CDR2 YSYEKL. The CDR3 loop spans 15 amino acids. Trimming took 0 bases from V and 3 from J, leaving 10 bases between them. CDR3 protein: CASSQDWTGTDTQYF. As DNA, the CDR3 is TGCGCCAGCAGCCAAGATTGGACGGGGACAGATACGCAGTATTTT.

V usage is TRBV11-2 and J usage is TRBJ1-4, with D uncertain. Per germline, CDR1 SGHAT and CDR2 FQNNGV. The CDR3 extends over 15 amino acids. Trimming took off 2 bases at V and 8 bases at J, with 15 bases between the two ends. The DNA for the CDR3 is TGTGCCAGCAGCTTAACAAGGCTTTCGGAGGAAAAACTGTTTTTT. It codes for CASSLTRLSEEKLFF.

The J gene is TRBJ2-7, the V gene TRBV7-8, with D possibly TRBD2 on 6 matching bases. The V gene lost 3 bases and the J gene lost 2 bases, with 11 bases spanning the gap. This CDR3 has 14 amino acids. In germline, CDR1 is SGHVS, CDR2 FQNEAQ. CDR3 region: CASSLGGRPYEQYF. The DNA of the CDR3 is TGTGCCAGCAGCTTGGGGGGAAGACCCTACGAGCAGTACTTC.

V is TRBV10-2 and J is TRBJ2-3; a weak D match, TRBD1 (6 bases). V was pared by 6 bases and J by 1 base, with 20 bases between. Germline V gene sequence: CDR1 WSHSY, CDR2 SAAADI. CDR3 length equals 17 residues. CDR3 sequence: CASSPSQGILGTDTQYF. DNA for the CDR3: TGCGCCAGCAGCCCGTCCCAGGGGATTTTAGGCACAGATACGCAGTATTTT.